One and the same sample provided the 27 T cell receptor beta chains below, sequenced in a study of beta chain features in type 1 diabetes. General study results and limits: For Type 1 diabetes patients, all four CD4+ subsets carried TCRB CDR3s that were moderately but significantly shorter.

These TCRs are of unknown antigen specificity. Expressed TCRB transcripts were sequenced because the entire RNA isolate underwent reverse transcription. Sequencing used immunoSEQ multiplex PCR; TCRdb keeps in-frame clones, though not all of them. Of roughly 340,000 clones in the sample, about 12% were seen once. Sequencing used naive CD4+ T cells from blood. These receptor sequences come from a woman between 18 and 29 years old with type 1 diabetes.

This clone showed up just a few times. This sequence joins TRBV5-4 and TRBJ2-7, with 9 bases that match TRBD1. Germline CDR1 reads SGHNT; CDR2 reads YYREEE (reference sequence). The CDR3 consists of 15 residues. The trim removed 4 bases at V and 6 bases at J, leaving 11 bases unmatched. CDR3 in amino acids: CASSLPGTGLLEQYF. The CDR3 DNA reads TGTGCCAGCAGCCTCCCTGGGACAGGGCTCCTCGAGCAGTACTTC.

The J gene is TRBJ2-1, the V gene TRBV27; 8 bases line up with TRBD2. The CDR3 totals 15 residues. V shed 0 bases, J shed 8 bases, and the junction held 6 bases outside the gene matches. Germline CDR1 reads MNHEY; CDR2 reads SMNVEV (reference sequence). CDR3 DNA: TGTGCCAGCAGTTTATCTCGGCGGGAGGTCGATGAGCAGTTCTTC. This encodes CASSLSRREVDEQFF.

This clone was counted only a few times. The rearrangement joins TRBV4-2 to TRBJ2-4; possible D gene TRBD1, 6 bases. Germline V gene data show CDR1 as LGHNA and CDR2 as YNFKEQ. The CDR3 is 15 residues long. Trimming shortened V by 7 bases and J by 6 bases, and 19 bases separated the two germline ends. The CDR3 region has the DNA TGTGCCAGCACCGGCGTGGGGGCCCCAACAAACATTCAGTACTTC. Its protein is CASTGVGAPTNIQYF.

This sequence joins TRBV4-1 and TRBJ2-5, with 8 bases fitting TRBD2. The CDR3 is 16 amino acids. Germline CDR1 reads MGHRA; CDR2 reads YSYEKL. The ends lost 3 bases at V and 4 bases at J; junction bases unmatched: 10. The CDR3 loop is CASSHVSAGGGETQYF. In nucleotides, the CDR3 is TGCGCCAGCAGCCATGTCTCTGCGGGAGGCGGAGAGACCCAGTACTTC.

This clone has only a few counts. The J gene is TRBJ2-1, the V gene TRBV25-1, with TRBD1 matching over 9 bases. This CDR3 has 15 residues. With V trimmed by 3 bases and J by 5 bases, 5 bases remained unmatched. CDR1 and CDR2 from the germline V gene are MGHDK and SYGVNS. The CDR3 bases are TGTGCCAGCAGTGAGGGACAGGGTGTCCACAATGAGCAGTTCTTC. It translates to CASSEGQGVHNEQFF.

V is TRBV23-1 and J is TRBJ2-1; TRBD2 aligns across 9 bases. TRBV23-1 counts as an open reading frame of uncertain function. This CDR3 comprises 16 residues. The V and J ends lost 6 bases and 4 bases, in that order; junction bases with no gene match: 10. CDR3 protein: CASRKIAGAQYNEQFF. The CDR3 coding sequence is TGCGCCAGCAGAAAAATAGCGGGGGCCCAATACAATGAGCAGTTCTTC.

The CDR3 spells CASSELSYLEAFF. The CDR3 nucleotides read TGTGCCAGCAGTGAACTATCATACCTTGAAGCTTTCTTT. The chain couples TRBV25-1 to TRBJ1-1, with unresolved D. V gave up 2 bases and J gave up 7 bases, with 11 bases separating them. Germline loops: CDR1 MGHDK, CDR2 SYGVNS. This CDR3 spans 13 amino acids.

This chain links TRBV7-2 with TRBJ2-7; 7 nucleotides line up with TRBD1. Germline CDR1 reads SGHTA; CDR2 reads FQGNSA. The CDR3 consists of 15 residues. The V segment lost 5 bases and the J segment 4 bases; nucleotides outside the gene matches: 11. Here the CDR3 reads CASSDPPGTEYEQYF. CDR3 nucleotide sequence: TGTGCCAGCAGCGACCCGCCCGGGACAGAATACGAGCAGTACTTC.

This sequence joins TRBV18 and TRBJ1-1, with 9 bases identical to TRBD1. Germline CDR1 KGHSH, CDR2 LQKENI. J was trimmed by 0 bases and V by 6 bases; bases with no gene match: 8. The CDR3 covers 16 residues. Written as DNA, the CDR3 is TGTGCCAGCTCCCCTAGACAGGGGGGGTTGAACACTGAAGCTTTCTTT. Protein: CASSPRQGGLNTEAFF.

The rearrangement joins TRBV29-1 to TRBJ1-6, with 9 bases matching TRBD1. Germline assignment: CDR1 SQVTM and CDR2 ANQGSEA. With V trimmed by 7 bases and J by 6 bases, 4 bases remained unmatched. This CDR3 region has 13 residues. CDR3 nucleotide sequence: TGCAGCGCCGGACAGGGGATTAATTCACCCCTCCACTTT. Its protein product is CSAGQGINSPLHF.

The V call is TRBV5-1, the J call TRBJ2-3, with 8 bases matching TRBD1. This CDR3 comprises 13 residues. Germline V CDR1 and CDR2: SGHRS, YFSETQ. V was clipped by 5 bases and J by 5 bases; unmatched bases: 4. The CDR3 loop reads CASRPGTGDTQYF. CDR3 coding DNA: TGCGCCAGCAGGCCCGGGACAGGAGATACGCAGTATTTT.

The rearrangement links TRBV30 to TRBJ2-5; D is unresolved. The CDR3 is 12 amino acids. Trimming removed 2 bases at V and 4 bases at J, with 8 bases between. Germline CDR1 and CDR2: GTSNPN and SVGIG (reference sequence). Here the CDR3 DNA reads TGTGCCTGGAGTCAGGATCGAGAGACCCAGTACTTC. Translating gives CAWSQDRETQYF. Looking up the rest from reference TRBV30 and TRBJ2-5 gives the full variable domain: SQTIHQWPATLVQPVGSPLSLECTVEGTSNPNLYWYRQAAGRGLQLLFYSVGIGQISSEVPQNLSASRPQDRQFILSSKKLLLSDSGFYLCAWSQDRETQYFGPGTRLLVL.

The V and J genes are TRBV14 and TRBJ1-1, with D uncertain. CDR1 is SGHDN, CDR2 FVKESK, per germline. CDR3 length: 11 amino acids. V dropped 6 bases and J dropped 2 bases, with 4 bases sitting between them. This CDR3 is CASRSNTEAFF. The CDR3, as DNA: TGTGCCAGCAGGAGCAACACTGAAGCTTTCTTT.

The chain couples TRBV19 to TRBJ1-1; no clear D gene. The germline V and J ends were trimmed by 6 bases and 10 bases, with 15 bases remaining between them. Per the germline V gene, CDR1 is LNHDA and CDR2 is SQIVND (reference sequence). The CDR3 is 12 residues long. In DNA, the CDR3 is TGTGCCAGTAGCTCGGCTAAGGGAGCAGCTTTCTTT. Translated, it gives CASSSAKGAAFF.

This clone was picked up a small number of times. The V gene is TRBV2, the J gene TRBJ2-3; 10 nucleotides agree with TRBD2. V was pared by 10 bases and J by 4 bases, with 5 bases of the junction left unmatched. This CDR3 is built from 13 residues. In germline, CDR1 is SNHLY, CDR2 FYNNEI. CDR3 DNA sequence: TGTGCCAAGCGGGGGGGGTTGGCAGATACGCAGTATTTT. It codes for CAKRGGLADTQYF.

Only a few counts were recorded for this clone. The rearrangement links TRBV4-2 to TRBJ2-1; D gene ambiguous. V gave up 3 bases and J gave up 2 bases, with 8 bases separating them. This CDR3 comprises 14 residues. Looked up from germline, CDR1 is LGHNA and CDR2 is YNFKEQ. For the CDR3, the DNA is TGTGCCAGCAGCCACGGTTCCGCCTACAATGAGCAGTTCTTC. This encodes CASSHGSAYNEQFF.

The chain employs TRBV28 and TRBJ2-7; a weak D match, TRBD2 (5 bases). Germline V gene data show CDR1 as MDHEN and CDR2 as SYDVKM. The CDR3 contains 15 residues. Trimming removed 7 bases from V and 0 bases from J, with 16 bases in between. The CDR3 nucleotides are TGTGCCAGCACCCTAGGCGGGTCTTCCTCCTACGAGCAGTACTTC. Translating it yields CASTLGGSSSYEQYF. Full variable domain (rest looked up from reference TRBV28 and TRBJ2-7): DVKVTQSSRYLVKRTGEKVFLECVQDMDHENMFWYRQDPGLGLRLIYFSYDVKMKEKGDIPEGYSVSREKKERFSLILESASTNQTSMYLCASTLGGSSSYEQYFGPGTRLTVT.

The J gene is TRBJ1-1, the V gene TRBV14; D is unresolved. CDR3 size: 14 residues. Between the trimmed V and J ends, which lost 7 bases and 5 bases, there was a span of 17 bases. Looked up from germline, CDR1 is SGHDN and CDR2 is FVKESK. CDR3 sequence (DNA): TGTGCCAGCACGGCCTATCGACGAGGGACTGAAGCTTTCTTT. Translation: CASTAYRRGTEAFF.

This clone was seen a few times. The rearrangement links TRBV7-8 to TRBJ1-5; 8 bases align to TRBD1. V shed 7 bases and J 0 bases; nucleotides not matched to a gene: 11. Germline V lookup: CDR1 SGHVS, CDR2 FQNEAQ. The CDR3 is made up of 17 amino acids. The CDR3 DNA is TGTGCCAGCACTTTATTCCCGACAGGGGCTAGCAATCAGCCCCAGCATTTT. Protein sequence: CASTLFPTGASNQPQHF.

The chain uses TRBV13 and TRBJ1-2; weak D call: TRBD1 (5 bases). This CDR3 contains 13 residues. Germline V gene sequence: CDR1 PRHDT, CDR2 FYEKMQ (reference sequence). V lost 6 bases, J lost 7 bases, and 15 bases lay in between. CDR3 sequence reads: CASRVTGVGGYTF. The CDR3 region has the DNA TGTGCCAGCAGGGTCACGGGGGTCGGTGGCTACACCTTC.

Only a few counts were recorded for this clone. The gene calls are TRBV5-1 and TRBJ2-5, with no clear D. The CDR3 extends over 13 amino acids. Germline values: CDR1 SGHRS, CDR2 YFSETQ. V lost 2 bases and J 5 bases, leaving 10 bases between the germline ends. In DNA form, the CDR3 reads TGCGCCAGCAGCTTTAAGGCGGTGGAGACCCAGTACTTC. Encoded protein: CASSFKAVETQYF.

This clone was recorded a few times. The CDR3 loop reads CASSYTGGEPQHF. Here the CDR3 DNA reads TGTGCCAGCAGTTACACAGGGGGCGAGCCCCAGCATTTT. The chain carries TRBV6-5 and TRBJ1-5, with 9 positions matching TRBD1. This CDR3 has 13 residues. With V trimmed by 2 bases and J by 8 bases, 1 base remained unmatched. From germline, CDR1 is MNHEY and CDR2 SVGAGI.

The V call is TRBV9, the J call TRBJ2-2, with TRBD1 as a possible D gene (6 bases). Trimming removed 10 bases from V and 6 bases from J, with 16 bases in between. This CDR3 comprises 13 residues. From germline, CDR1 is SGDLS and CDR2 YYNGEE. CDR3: CARSAGAPGELFF. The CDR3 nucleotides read TGTGCCCGCTCCGCAGGGGCACCCGGGGAGCTGTTTTTT.

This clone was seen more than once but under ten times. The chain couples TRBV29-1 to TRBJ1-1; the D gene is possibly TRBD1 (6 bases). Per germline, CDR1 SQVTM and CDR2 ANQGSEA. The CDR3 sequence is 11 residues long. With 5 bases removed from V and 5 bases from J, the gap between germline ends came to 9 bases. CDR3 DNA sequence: TGCAGCGTTCAGGGGTGGACTGAAGCTTTCTTT. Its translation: CSVQGWTEAFF.

The CDR3 DNA follows: TGTGCCAGCAGCCACCGGGATCACGTCAGGGGGACCTTC. Protein: CASSHRDHVRGTF. The J gene is TRBJ1-2, the V gene TRBV13, with 7 bases that match TRBD1. The V gene end was trimmed by 5 bases and the J gene end by 14 bases; junction bases not matched to a gene: 14. Germline V CDR1 and CDR2: PRHDT, FYEKMQ (reference sequence). This CDR3 has 13 amino acids.

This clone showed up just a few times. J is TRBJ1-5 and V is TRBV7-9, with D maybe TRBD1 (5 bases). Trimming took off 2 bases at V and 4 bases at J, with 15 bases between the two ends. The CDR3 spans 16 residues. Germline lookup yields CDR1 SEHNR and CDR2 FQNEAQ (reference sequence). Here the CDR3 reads CASSLHEDNRNQPQHF. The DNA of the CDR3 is TGTGCCAGCAGCTTACATGAGGACAACCGGAATCAGCCCCAGCATTTT. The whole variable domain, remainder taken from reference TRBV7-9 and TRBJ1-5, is DTGVSQNPRHKITKRGQNVTFRCDPISEHNRLYWYRQTLGQGPEFLTYFQNEAQLEKSRLLSDRFSAERPKGSFSTLEIQRTEQGDSAMYLCASSLHEDNRNQPQHFGDGTRLSIL.

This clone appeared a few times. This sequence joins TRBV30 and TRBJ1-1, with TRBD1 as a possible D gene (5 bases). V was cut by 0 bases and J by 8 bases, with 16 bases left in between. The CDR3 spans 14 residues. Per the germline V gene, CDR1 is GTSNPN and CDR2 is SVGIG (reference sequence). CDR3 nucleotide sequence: TGTGCCTGGAGTGTAGGGCCGCACCAGGGCGAAGCTTTCTTT. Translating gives CAWSVGPHQGEAFF.